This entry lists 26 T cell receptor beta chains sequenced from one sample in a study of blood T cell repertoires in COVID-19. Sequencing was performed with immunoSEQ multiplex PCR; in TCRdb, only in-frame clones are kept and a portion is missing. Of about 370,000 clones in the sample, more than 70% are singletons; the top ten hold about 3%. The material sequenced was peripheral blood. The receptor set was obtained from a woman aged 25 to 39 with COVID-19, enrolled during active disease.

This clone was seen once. The CDR3 DNA follows: TGTGCCAGCAGCTCCCCGGGAGGCTGGGATGAGCAGTTCTTC. This gives the protein CASSSPGGWDEQFF. The chain carries TRBV7-9 and TRBJ2-1, with 7 bases identical to TRBD2. V gave up 4 bases and J gave up 8 bases; unmatched junction bases: 8. The V gene's germline CDR1 is SEHNR and CDR2 FQNEAQ (reference sequence). This CDR3 is 14 amino acids long.

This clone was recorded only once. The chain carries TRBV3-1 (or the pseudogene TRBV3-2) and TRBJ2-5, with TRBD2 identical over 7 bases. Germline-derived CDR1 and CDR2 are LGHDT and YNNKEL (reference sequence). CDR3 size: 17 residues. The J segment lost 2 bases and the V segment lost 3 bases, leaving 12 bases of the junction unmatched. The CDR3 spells CASSQDTAGDPQETQYF. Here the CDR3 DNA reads TGTGCCAGCAGCCAGGACACGGCGGGAGATCCACAAGAGACCCAGTACTTC.

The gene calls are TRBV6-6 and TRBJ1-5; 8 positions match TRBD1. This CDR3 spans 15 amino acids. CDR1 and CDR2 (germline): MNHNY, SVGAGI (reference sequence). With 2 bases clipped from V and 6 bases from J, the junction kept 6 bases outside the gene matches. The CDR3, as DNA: TGTGCCAGCAGTTACCTAGACAGGGGTCCTCAGCCCCAGCATTTT. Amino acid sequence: CASSYLDRGPQPQHF.

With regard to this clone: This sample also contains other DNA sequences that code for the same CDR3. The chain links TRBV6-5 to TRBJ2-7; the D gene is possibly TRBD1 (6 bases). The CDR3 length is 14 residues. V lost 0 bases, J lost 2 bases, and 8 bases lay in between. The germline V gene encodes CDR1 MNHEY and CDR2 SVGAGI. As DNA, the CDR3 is TGTGCCAGCAGTTACTCCCGGACAGCCTACGAGCAGTACTTC. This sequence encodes CASSYSRTAYEQYF.

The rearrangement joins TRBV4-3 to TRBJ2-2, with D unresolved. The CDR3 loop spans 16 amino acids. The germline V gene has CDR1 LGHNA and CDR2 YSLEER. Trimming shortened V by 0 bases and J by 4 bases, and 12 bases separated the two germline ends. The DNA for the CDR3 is TGCGCCAGCAGCCAAGATACTACCCTAGTCACCGGGGAGCTGTTTTTT. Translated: CASSQDTTLVTGELFF.

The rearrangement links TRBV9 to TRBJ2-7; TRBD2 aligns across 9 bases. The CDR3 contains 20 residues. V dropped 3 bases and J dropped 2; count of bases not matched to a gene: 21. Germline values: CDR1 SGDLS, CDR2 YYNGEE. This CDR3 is CASSETLSGGKAMTTYEQYF. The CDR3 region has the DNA TGTGCCAGCAGCGAGACACTTAGCGGGGGAAAAGCGATGACCACCTACGAGCAGTACTTC.

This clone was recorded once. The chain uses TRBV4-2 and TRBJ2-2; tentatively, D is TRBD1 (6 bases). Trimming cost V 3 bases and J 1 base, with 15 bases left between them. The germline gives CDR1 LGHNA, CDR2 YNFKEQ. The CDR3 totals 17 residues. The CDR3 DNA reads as TGTGCCAGCAGCCAGCACAAGACAGGAGTGAACACCGGGGAGCTGTTTTTT. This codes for CASSQHKTGVNTGELFF.

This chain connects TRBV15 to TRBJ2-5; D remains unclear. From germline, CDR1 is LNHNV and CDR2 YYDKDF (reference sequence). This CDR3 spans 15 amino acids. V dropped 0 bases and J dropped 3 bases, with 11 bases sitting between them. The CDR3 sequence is CATSRDRWREETQYF. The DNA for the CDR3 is TGTGCCACCAGCAGAGATCGGTGGAGAGAAGAGACCCAGTACTTC.

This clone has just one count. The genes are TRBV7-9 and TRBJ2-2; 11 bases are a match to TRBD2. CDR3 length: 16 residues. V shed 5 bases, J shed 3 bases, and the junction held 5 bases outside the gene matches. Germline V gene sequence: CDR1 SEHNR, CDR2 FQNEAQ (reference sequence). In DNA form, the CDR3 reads TGTGCCAGCAGCCCGATACTAGCGGGGGACACCGGGGAGCTGTTTTTT. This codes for CASSPILAGDTGELFF.

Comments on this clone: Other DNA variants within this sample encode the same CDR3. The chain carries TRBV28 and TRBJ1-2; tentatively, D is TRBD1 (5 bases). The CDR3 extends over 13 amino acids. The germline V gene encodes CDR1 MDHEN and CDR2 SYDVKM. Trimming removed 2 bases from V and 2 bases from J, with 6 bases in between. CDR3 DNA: TGTGCCAGCAGTTTAGCAGGGAACTATGGCTACACCTTC. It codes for CASSLAGNYGYTF.

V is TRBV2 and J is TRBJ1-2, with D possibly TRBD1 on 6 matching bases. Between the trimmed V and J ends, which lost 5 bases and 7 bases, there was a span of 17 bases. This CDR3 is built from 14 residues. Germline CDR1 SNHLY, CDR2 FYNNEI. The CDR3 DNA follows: TGTGCCAGCAGTCAAGGGACACCCGGAAGTGGCTACACCTTC. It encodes CASSQGTPGSGYTF. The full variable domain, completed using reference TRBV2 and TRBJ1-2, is EPEVTQTPSHQVTQMGQEVILRCVPISNHLYFYWYRQILGQKVEFLVSFYNNEISEKSEIFDDQFSVERPDGSNFTLKIRSTKLEDSAMYFCASSQGTPGSGYTFGSGTRLTVV.

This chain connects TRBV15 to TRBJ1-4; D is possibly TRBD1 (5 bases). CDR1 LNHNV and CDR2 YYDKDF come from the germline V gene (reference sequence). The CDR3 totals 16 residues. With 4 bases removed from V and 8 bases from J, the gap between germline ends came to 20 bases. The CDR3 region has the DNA TGTGCCACCAGCACCATGGGGTCGGGGGTAGGAGAAAAACTGTTTTTT. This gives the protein CATSTMGSGVGEKLFF.

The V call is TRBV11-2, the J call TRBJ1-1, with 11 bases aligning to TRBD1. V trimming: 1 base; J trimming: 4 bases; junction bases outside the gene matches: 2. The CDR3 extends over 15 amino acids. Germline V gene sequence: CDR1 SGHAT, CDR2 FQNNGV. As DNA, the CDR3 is TGTGCCAGCAGCTTAGCTGGGACAGGGGGCACTGAAGCTTTCTTT. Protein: CASSLAGTGGTEAFF.

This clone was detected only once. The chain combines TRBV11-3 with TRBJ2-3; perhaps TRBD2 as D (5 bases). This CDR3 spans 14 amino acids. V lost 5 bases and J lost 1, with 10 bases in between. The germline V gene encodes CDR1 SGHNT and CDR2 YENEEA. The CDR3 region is CASSPRTGTDTQYF. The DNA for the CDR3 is TGTGCCAGCAGCCCTCGGACTGGCACAGATACGCAGTATTTT.

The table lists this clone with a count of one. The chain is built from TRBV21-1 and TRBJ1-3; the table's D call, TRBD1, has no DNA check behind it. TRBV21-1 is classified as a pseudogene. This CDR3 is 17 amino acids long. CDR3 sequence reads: CASSKGGDRGVGNTIYF. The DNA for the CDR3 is TGTGCCAGCAGCAAAGGGGGGGACAGGGGCGTAGGAAACACCATATATTTT.

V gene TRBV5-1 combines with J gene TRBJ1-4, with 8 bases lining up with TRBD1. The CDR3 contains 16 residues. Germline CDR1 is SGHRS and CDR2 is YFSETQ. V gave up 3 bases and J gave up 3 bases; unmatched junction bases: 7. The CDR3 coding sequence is TGCGCCAGCAGCTCTAAAGTGGGACAGGCTAATGAAAAACTGTTTTTT. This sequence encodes CASSSKVGQANEKLFF. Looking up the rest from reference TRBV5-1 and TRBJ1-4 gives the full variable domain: KAGVTQTPRYLIKTRGQQVTLSCSPISGHRSVSWYQQTPGQGLQFLFEYFSETQRNKGNFPGRFSGRQFSNSRSEMNVSTLELGDSALYLCASSSKVGQANEKLFFGSGTQLSVL.

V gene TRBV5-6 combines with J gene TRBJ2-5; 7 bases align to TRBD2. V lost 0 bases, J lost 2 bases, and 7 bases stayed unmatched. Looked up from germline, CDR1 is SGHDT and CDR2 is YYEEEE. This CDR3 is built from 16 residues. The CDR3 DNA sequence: TGTGCCAGCAGCTTGGCCGGGAGGCAGGCACAAGAGACCCAGTACTTC. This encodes CASSLAGRQAQETQYF.

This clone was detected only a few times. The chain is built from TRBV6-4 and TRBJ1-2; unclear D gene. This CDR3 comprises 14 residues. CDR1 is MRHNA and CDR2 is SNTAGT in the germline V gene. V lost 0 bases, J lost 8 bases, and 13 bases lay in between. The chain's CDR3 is CASSDSSESGGYTF. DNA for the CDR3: TGTGCCAGCAGTGACTCGTCGGAATCCGGGGGCTACACCTTC.

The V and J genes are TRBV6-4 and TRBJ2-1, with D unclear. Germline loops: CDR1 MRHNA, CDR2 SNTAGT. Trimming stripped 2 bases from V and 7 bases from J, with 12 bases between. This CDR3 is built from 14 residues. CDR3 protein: CASSDQPFGNEQFF. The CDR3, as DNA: TGTGCCAGCAGTGACCAGCCGTTCGGGAATGAGCAGTTCTTC.

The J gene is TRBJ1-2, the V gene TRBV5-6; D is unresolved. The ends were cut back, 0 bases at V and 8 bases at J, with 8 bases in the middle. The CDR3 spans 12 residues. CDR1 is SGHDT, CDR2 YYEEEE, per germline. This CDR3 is CASSLAPGGYTF. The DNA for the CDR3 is TGTGCCAGCAGCTTGGCCCCTGGCGGCTACACCTTC. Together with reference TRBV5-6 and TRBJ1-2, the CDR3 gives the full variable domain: DAGVTQSPTHLIKTRGQQVTLRCSPKSGHDTVSWYQQALGQGPQFIFQYYEEEERQRGNFPDRFSGHQFPNYSSELNVNALLLGDSALYLCASSLAPGGYTFGSGTRLTVV.

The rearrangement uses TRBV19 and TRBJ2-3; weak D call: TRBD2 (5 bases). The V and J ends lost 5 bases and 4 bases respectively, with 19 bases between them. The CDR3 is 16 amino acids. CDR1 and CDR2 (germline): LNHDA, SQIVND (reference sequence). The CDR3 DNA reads TGTGCCAGTAGTGCCGACGCACTAGGTGGTGCAGATACGCAGTATTTT. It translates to CASSADALGGADTQYF.

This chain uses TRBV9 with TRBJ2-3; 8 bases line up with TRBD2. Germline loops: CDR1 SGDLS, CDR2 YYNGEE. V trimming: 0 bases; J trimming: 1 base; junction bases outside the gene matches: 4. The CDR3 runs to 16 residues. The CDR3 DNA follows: TGTGCCAGCAGCGTAGCGGCGGGGGGACGCACAGATACGCAGTATTTT. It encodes CASSVAAGGRTDTQYF. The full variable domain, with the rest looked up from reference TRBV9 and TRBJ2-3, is DSGVTQTPKHLITATGQRVTLRCSPRSGDLSVYWYQQSLDQGLQFLIQYYNGEERAKGNILERFSAQQFPDLHSELNLSSLELGDSALYFCASSVAAGGRTDTQYFGPGTRLTVL.

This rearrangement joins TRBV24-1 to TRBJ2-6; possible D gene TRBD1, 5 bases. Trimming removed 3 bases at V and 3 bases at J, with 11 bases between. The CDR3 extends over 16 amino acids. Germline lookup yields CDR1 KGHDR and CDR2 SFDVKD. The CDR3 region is CATSDPRDFGANVLTF. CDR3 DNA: TGTGCCACCAGTGATCCCAGGGATTTTGGGGCCAACGTCCTGACTTTC.

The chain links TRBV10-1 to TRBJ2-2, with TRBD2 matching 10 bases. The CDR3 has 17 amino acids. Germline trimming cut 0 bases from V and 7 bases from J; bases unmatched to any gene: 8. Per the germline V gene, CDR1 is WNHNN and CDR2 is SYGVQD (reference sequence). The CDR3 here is CASSESASGGQGGELFF. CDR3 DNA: TGCGCCAGCAGTGAGTCTGCTAGCGGGGGCCAAGGCGGGGAGCTGTTTTTT.

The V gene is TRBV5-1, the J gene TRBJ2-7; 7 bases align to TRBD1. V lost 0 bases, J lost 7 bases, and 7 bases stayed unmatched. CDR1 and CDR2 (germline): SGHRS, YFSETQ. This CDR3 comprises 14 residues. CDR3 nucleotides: TGCGCCAGCAGCTTGGTTCAGGGGGTAGGGGAGCAGTACTTC. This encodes CASSLVQGVGEQYF.

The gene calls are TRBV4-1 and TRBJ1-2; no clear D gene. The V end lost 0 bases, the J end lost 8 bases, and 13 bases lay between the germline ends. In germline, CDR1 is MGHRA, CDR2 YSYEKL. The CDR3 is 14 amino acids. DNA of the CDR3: TGCGCCAGCAGCCAAGATCTACTGAGAGGCGGCTACACCTTC. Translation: CASSQDLLRGGYTF.